The T cell receptor (beta chain) under discussion was sequenced for a study of molecular identifiers for immune sequencing clone quantification. The study, taken as a whole, reports: The share of molecules held by clones above 20 RNA copies was over 97% in effector cells and under 1% in naive cells.

V shed 0 bases and J 5 bases; nucleotides not matched to a gene: 10. The CDR3 runs to 16 residues. Germline CDR1 reads SGHDT; CDR2 reads YYEEEE. MiXCR was run by TCRdb on the PCR reads, yielding one entry per CDR3 protein. The profile shows 100,000 or so distinct CDR3 sequences, 30% to 35% of them singletons. It was from around 20,000 to 1,000,000 sorted cells, with 10%, 30% or 50% RNA, that naive CD8 libraries came. A CD8+CD4-CCR7+CD45RA+ gate was used to sort naive CD8 T cells. As regards this clonotype: Its antigen remains unknown.

The chain couples TRBV5-6 to TRBJ2-5, with 7 bases matching TRBD1. The sequenced sample consisted of naive CD8+ T cells from blood, with Jurkat cell RNA spiked in. Subset denoted: FACS-sorted CD8+CD4-CCR7+CD45RA+ naive T cells. The sequence derives from a human donor in good health. Some libraries in this study had Jurkat cell RNA spiked in. The CDR3 sequence is CASSLAFGTEVETQYF. The CDR3 DNA reads as TGTGCCAGCAGCTTGGCCTTCGGGACAGAGGTTGAGACCCAGTACTTC.